The source of this T cell receptor (beta chain) is a study of cytomegalovirus exposure and HLA in healthy donors. Study-level information: Unique TCRs numbering about 85 million, obtained from HLA-typed donors, made up an early data release.

General study points: What TCR beta sequences reportedly achieved was accurate prediction of HLA-A and HLA-B alleles in most subjects. Researchers counted around 160 TCR beta chains as cytomegalovirus-associated.

This PCR relied on a set of 60 Vbeta primers and 13 Jbeta primers. Sequencing used immunoSEQ multiplex PCR; TCRdb keeps in-frame clones, though not all of them. The top ten clones hold 2.5% to 3.5% of a sample with some 180,000 clones, under 85% of them seen once. The donors (healthy individuals) were bone marrow donors. As to this clone: What it recognizes is unknown.

The CDR3 loop spans 16 amino acids. V gave up 0 bases and J gave up 8 bases; unmatched junction bases: 7. CDR1 is LNHNV, CDR2 YYDKDF, per germline (reference sequence). This receptor was obtained from a male donor in good health and CMV-seronegative. Material for sequencing was PBMCs. V usage is TRBV15 and J usage is TRBJ2-4, with 10 bases matching TRBD2. CDR3 bases: TGTGCCACCAGCAGAGATAGGGCTAGCGGGAGCGACATTCAGTACTTC. It is translated as CATSRDRASGSDIQYF.